Listed below are T cell receptor beta chains from one sample, sequenced in a study of shared clonotypes between healthy human individuals. Assay used: immunoSEQ multiplex PCR; TCRdb lists only in-frame clones, some missing. The repertoire holds approximately 720,000 clones, with 55% to 75% as singletons. Sequencing was performed on memory CD4+ T cells sorted from blood. These receptors were obtained from a woman younger than 45 in good health. The CDR3 runs from the conserved cysteine through the conserved F or W. The D gene is left open where the match is weak. The size of a clone is reported for some rows only, either as once, few or many, or as a class for expanded clones.

V gene	clone size	J gene	D gene	CDR3 protein	CDR3 DNA
TRBV28	few	TRBJ2-7	NA	CASTSYGYYEQYF	TGTGCCAGCACTTCTTACGGCTACTACGAGCAGTACTTC
TRBV11-2	NA	TRBJ2-1	NA	CASRFGTPYNEQFF	TGTGCCAGCAGATTCGGGACTCCCTACAATGAGCAGTTCTTC
TRBV27	many	TRBJ2-1	TRBD2	CASTLSSGRATYNEQFF	TGTGCCAGCACCCTCTCTAGCGGGAGGGCCACCTACAATGAGCAGTTCTTC
TRBV11-2	NA	TRBJ2-1	TRBD2	CASSEFSGTYNEQFF	TGTGCCAGCAGCGAGTTTAGCGGGACCTACAATGAGCAGTTCTTC
TRBV6-4	NA	TRBJ2-5	TRBD1	CASSETGGPEETQYF	TGTGCCAGCAGTGAGACAGGGGGCCCTGAAGAGACCCAGTACTTC
TRBV28	NA	TRBJ1-5	NA	CASSLSGGRNQPQHF	TGTGCCAGCAGTTTAAGCGGCGGGAGGAATCAGCCCCAGCATTTT
TRBV14	few	TRBJ2-1	NA	CASSVYGYNEQFF	TGTGCCAGCAGTGTGTATGGGTACAATGAGCAGTTCTTC
TRBV6-1	NA	TRBJ1-2	NA	CASSAEHGGYTF	TGTGCCAGCAGTGCCGAGCATGGAGGCTACACCTTC
TRBV27	NA	TRBJ2-1	TRBD2	CASSASTSGYNEQFF	TGTGCCAGCAGTGCCTCCACTAGCGGCTACAATGAGCAGTTCTTC
TRBV7-8	NA	TRBJ2-5	TRBD2	CASSRGGEGGETQYF	TGTGCCAGCAGCCGCGGCGGGGAGGGAGGAGAGACCCAGTACTTC
TRBV28	few	TRBJ2-7	TRBD1	CASRTGTGGVGEQYF	TGTGCCAGCAGAACTGGGACAGGGGGAGTTGGCGAGCAGTACTTC
TRBV10-1	NA	TRBJ2-7	NA	CASSESAGYGEQYF	TGCGCCAGCAGTGAGTCGGCAGGGTACGGCGAGCAGTACTTC
TRBV29-1	few	TRBJ2-5	TRBD1	CSVRTGDETQYF	TGCAGCGTTCGGACAGGGGATGAGACCCAGTACTTC
TRBV14	NA	TRBJ2-1	TRBD2	CASSQLAGTYNEQFF	TGTGCCAGCAGCCAACTAGCGGGTACCTACAATGAGCAGTTCTTC
TRBV18	NA	TRBJ2-2	NA	CASSPGSANTGELFF	TGTGCCAGCTCACCAGGGTCCGCGAACACCGGGGAGCTGTTTTTT
TRBV4-1	NA	TRBJ1-5	NA	CASSQGVGGNQPQHF	TGCGCCAGCAGCCAAGGGGTTGGAGGCAATCAGCCCCAGCATTTT
TRBV28	NA	TRBJ2-5	TRBD2	CASSEAGGLQETQYF	TGTGCCAGCAGTGAGGCGGGAGGGCTCCAAGAGACCCAGTACTTC
TRBV11-2	NA	TRBJ2-5	TRBD2	CASSLRTSGHGGTQYF	TGTGCCAGCAGCTTGAGGACTAGCGGGCATGGCGGGACCCAGTACTTC
TRBV5-4	NA	TRBJ2-6	TRBD1	CASSLVGQGHSGANVLTF	TGTGCCAGCAGCTTGGTGGGACAGGGACACTCTGGGGCCAACGTCCTGACTTTC
TRBV2	NA	TRBJ1-1	NA	CASSDYVFQAFF	TGTGCCAGCAGTGACTATGTGTTCCAAGCTTTCTTT
TRBV14	NA	TRBJ2-1	TRBD2	CASSPRTSGRSYNEQFF	TGTGCCAGCAGCCCCCGGACTAGCGGGAGGAGCTACAATGAGCAGTTCTTC
TRBV7-3	once	TRBJ2-2	NA	CASSLKFDVDTGELFF	TGTGCCAGCAGCTTAAAGTTCGATGTGGACACCGGGGAGCTGTTTTTT
TRBV28	NA	TRBJ2-3	NA	CASSFPPGWADTQYF	TGTGCCAGCAGTTTCCCGCCCGGTTGGGCAGATACGCAGTATTTT
TRBV7-2	NA	TRBJ2-1	TRBD1	CASSSDRGSYNEQFF	TGTGCCAGCAGCTCTGACAGGGGCTCCTACAATGAGCAGTTCTTC
TRBV5-1	NA	TRBJ1-3	NA	CASTGGASGNTIYF	TGCGCCAGCACAGGTGGCGCCTCTGGAAACACCATATATTTT
TRBV7-7	NA	TRBJ1-4	NA	CASSPGGSGNEKLFF	TGTGCCAGCAGTCCCGGGGGCAGCGGCAATGAAAAACTGTTTTTT
TRBV4-1	NA	TRBJ1-1	TRBD1	CASSQVGTGRTEAFF	TGCGCCAGCAGCCAAGTTGGGACAGGGAGGACGGAAGCTTTCTTT
TRBV6-5	NA	TRBJ1-4	NA	CASTSTGANEKLFF	TGTGCCAGCACCTCGACAGGTGCTAATGAAAAACTGTTTTTT
TRBV2	NA	TRBJ1-5	NA	CASSKTGGNQPQHF	TGTGCCAGCAGTAAGACTGGGGGTAATCAGCCCCAGCATTTT
TRBV11-2	NA	TRBJ2-7	TRBD2	CASSPLAVSSYEQYF	TGTGCCAGCAGCCCCCTAGCGGTTAGCTCCTACGAGCAGTACTTC
TRBV28	NA	TRBJ1-2	NA	CASSQNGHWYGYTF	TGTGCCAGCAGTCAAAATGGGCACTGGTATGGCTACACCTTC
TRBV2	NA	TRBJ2-7	TRBD1	CASRGLRGQAYEQYF	TGTGCCAGCAGGGGCCTCAGGGGGCAGGCATACGAGCAGTACTTC
TRBV5-1	NA	TRBJ2-2	NA	CASSLALAGVYTGELFF	TGCGCCAGCAGCTTGGCTTTGGCAGGGGTATACACCGGGGAGCTGTTTTTT